The rows below give T cell receptor beta chains drawn from one sample of a study of blood T cell repertoires in COVID-19. The data were produced by immunoSEQ multiplex PCR, yet TCRdb's version contains in-frame clones alone and is incomplete. This table holds around 100,000 clones, approximately 86% found once. Specimen: peripheral blood. The receptors shown here come from a man older than 75 with acute or convalescent COVID-19. Each CDR3 is given with its conserved first and last residue. A D gene is named only where the DNA matches it firmly. Rows give clone size only sometimes, using once, few, many, or a class for an expanded clone.

d_call: NA
j_call: TRBJ1-3
clone_size: NA
v_call: TRBV9
cdr3_aa: CASSVAGRGGNTIYF
cdr3_nt: TGTGCCAGCAGCGTAGCTGGAAGGGGTGGAAACACCATATATTTT

d_call: TRBD1
j_call: TRBJ2-7
clone_size: NA
v_call: TRBV19
cdr3_aa: CASSSLGTGGEQYF
cdr3_nt: TGTGCCAGTAGTAGCCTCGGGACAGGGGGCGAGCAGTACTTC

d_call: NA
j_call: TRBJ1-3
clone_size: NA
v_call: TRBV6-2/TRBV6-3
cdr3_aa: CASRYSGQLSGNTIYF
cdr3_nt: TGTGCCAGCAGATACTCTGGACAGCTCTCTGGAAACACCATATATTTT

d_call: NA
j_call: TRBJ1-2
clone_size: NA
v_call: TRBV28
cdr3_aa: CASSLSAEGEIYGYTF
cdr3_nt: TGTGCCAGCAGTTTGTCGGCAGAGGGGGAGATCTATGGCTACACCTTC

d_call: TRBD2
j_call: TRBJ2-1
clone_size: NA
v_call: TRBV28
cdr3_aa: CASSLSRSGSRNEQFF
cdr3_nt: TGTGCCAGCAGTTTATCTCGGAGCGGGAGTCGCAATGAGCAGTTCTTC

d_call: TRBD2
j_call: TRBJ2-3
clone_size: NA
v_call: TRBV7-3
cdr3_aa: CASSLSLAGGTDTQYF
cdr3_nt: TGTGCCAGCAGCTTAAGTCTAGCGGGGGGCACAGATACGCAGTATTTT

d_call: TRBD1
j_call: TRBJ1-2
clone_size: once
v_call: TRBV7-2
cdr3_aa: CASSYRDRANGYTF
cdr3_nt: TGTGCCAGCAGCTACCGGGACAGGGCCAATGGCTACACCTTC

d_call: NA
j_call: TRBJ2-7
clone_size: once
v_call: TRBV5-5
cdr3_aa: CASSFGSSSYEQYF
cdr3_nt: TGTGCCAGCAGCTTTGGGAGTAGCTCCTACGAGCAGTACTTC

d_call: NA
j_call: TRBJ2-1
clone_size: NA
v_call: TRBV6-5
cdr3_aa: CASSRMSAGHNEQFF
cdr3_nt: TGTGCCAGCAGCCGGATGTCGGCAGGGCATAATGAGCAGTTCTTC

d_call: NA
j_call: TRBJ2-7
clone_size: NA
v_call: TRBV27
cdr3_aa: CASSLTADVSSYEQYF
cdr3_nt: TGTGCCAGCAGTTTAACGGCGGATGTTAGCTCCTACGAGCAGTACTTC

d_call: TRBD1
j_call: TRBJ1-4
clone_size: NA
v_call: TRBV5-4
cdr3_aa: CASSLGTVNEKLFF
cdr3_nt: TGTGCCAGCAGCTTAGGGACAGTCAATGAAAAACTGTTTTTT

d_call: TRBD2
j_call: TRBJ2-6
clone_size: few
v_call: TRBV5-4
cdr3_aa: CASSGLAGIFSGANVLTF
cdr3_nt: TGTGCCAGCAGCGGACTAGCGGGTATATTTAGTGGGGCCAACGTCCTGACTTTC

d_call: TRBD1
j_call: TRBJ1-4
clone_size: NA
v_call: TRBV6-5
cdr3_aa: CASSYRDSREKLFF
cdr3_nt: TGTGCCAGCAGTTACCGGGACAGCAGGGAAAAACTGTTTTTT

d_call: TRBD2
j_call: TRBJ2-3
clone_size: NA
v_call: TRBV11-3
cdr3_aa: CASSLGTSEPGADTQYF
cdr3_nt: TGTGCCAGCAGCTTAGGGACTAGCGAGCCAGGGGCAGATACGCAGTATTTT

d_call: TRBD2
j_call: TRBJ2-2
clone_size: NA
v_call: TRBV29-1
cdr3_aa: CSAGAGTGELFF
cdr3_nt: TGCAGCGCCGGAGCGGGAACCGGGGAGCTGTTTTTT

d_call: TRBD1
j_call: TRBJ1-4
clone_size: NA
v_call: TRBV5-4
cdr3_aa: CASSLGPGGDEKLFF
cdr3_nt: TGTGCCAGCAGCTTAGGACCAGGGGGCGACGAAAAACTGTTTTTT

d_call: TRBD1
j_call: TRBJ2-3
clone_size: NA
v_call: TRBV7-9
cdr3_aa: CASSSGQGRTDTQYF
cdr3_nt: TGTGCCAGCAGCTCCGGACAGGGCCGCACAGATACGCAGTATTTT

d_call: TRBD1
j_call: TRBJ1-1
clone_size: once
v_call: TRBV20-1
cdr3_aa: CSARTGSEAFF
cdr3_nt: TGCAGTGCTAGGACAGGGTCTGAAGCTTTCTTT

d_call: NA
j_call: TRBJ1-1
clone_size: NA
v_call: TRBV6-5
cdr3_aa: CASSRGVTDTEAFF
cdr3_nt: TGTGCCAGCAGCCGGGGGGTTACGGACACTGAAGCTTTCTTT

d_call: NA
j_call: TRBJ1-4
clone_size: NA
v_call: TRBV7-8
cdr3_aa: CASSLGGVGVEEKLFF
cdr3_nt: TGTGCCAGCAGCTTGGGGGGGGTAGGGGTCGAGGAAAAACTGTTTTTT

d_call: TRBD2
j_call: TRBJ2-7
clone_size: NA
v_call: TRBV4-3
cdr3_aa: CASSQEASGITYEQYF
cdr3_nt: TGCGCCAGCAGCCAAGAAGCTAGCGGGATAACCTACGAGCAGTACTTC

d_call: TRBD2
j_call: TRBJ2-7
clone_size: few
v_call: TRBV5-1
cdr3_aa: CASSMTSASGHEQYF
cdr3_nt: TGCGCCAGCAGCATGACTAGCGCCTCGGGGCACGAGCAGTACTTC

d_call: NA
j_call: TRBJ1-3
clone_size: NA
v_call: TRBV3-1/TRBV3-2
cdr3_aa: CASSQVLGSGNTIYF
cdr3_nt: TGTGCCAGCAGCCAAGTGTTGGGCTCGGGAAACACCATATATTTT

d_call: TRBD2
j_call: TRBJ2-3
clone_size: NA
v_call: TRBV2
cdr3_aa: CASSGRLADSTDTQYF
cdr3_nt: TGTGCCAGCAGTGGGCGACTAGCGGATAGCACAGATACGCAGTATTTT

d_call: NA
j_call: TRBJ2-6
clone_size: NA
v_call: TRBV2
cdr3_aa: CASSDWQSGANVLTF
cdr3_nt: TGTGCCAGCAGTGATTGGCAGTCTGGGGCCAACGTCCTGACTTTC

d_call: TRBD1
j_call: TRBJ1-6
clone_size: once
v_call: TRBV29-1
cdr3_aa: CSVGTGNYNSPLHF
cdr3_nt: TGCAGCGTAGGGACAGGGAACTATAATTCACCCCTCCACTTT

d_call: NA
j_call: TRBJ2-5
clone_size: NA
v_call: TRBV3-1/TRBV3-2
cdr3_aa: CASKTGGSLRRETQYF
cdr3_nt: TGTGCCAGCAAGACAGGCGGGAGTCTCCGAAGAGAGACCCAGTACTTC

d_call: NA
j_call: TRBJ2-5
clone_size: NA
v_call: TRBV12-5
cdr3_aa: CASGLVLQETQYF
cdr3_nt: TGTGCTAGTGGCCTTGTACTCCAAGAGACCCAGTACTTC

d_call: NA
j_call: TRBJ1-5
clone_size: NA
v_call: TRBV28
cdr3_aa: CASTGSGQPQHF
cdr3_nt: TGTGCCAGCACGGGGTCGGGTCAGCCCCAGCATTTT

d_call: TRBD2
j_call: TRBJ2-7
clone_size: NA
v_call: TRBV7-6
cdr3_aa: CASSPGGGGYEQYF
cdr3_nt: TGTGCCAGCAGTCCTGGCGGCGGGGGCTACGAGCAGTACTTC

d_call: TRBD1
j_call: TRBJ2-1
clone_size: NA
v_call: TRBV9
cdr3_aa: CASILIRDREIYEQFF
cdr3_nt: TGTGCCAGCATACTAATACGGGACAGGGAAATCTATGAGCAGTTCTTC

d_call: TRBD1
j_call: TRBJ1-2
clone_size: NA
v_call: TRBV6-2/TRBV6-3
cdr3_aa: CASSYARQGAGYTF
cdr3_nt: TGTGCCAGCAGTTACGCCCGACAGGGGGCCGGCTACACCTTC

d_call: NA
j_call: TRBJ2-7
clone_size: NA
v_call: TRBV5-1
cdr3_aa: CASSGGTRAYEQYF
cdr3_nt: TGCGCCAGCAGCGGCGGGACTCGCGCCTACGAGCAGTACTTC

d_call: NA
j_call: TRBJ1-6
clone_size: NA
v_call: TRBV19
cdr3_aa: CASRDSENSPLHF
cdr3_nt: TGTGCCAGTAGGGACAGCGAAAATTCACCCCTCCACTTT

d_call: NA
j_call: TRBJ2-3
clone_size: NA
v_call: TRBV29-1
cdr3_aa: CSSGVSITDTQYF
cdr3_nt: TGCAGCTCCGGAGTTAGCATCACAGATACGCAGTATTTT

d_call: NA
j_call: TRBJ1-1
clone_size: once
v_call: TRBV27
cdr3_aa: CASTGPGNTEAFF
cdr3_nt: TGTGCCAGCACTGGGCCCGGGAACACTGAAGCTTTCTTT

d_call: TRBD2
j_call: TRBJ2-5
clone_size: NA
v_call: TRBV9
cdr3_aa: CASSGRGLGQETQYF
cdr3_nt: TGTGCCAGCAGCGGAAGAGGACTAGGGCAAGAGACCCAGTACTTC

d_call: TRBD2
j_call: TRBJ2-7
clone_size: NA
v_call: TRBV7-3
cdr3_aa: CASSIRDYVDEQYF
cdr3_nt: TGTGCCAGCAGCATCCGGGACTACGTCGACGAGCAGTACTTC

d_call: NA
j_call: TRBJ2-1
clone_size: NA
v_call: TRBV9
cdr3_aa: CASSVVDTGSYNEQFF
cdr3_nt: TGTGCCAGCAGCGTAGTAGACACCGGCTCCTACAATGAGCAGTTCTTC

d_call: TRBD2
j_call: TRBJ2-3
clone_size: NA
v_call: TRBV7-2
cdr3_aa: CASSLHRAGRGADTQYF
cdr3_nt: TGTGCCAGCAGCTTACACCGTGCGGGACGGGGGGCAGATACGCAGTATTTT

d_call: NA
j_call: TRBJ1-4
clone_size: NA
v_call: TRBV27
cdr3_aa: CASSTPGSKLFF
cdr3_nt: TGTGCCAGCAGTACTCCGGGGTCGAAACTGTTTTTT

d_call: NA
j_call: TRBJ2-7
clone_size: once
v_call: TRBV28
cdr3_aa: CASTRISSYEQYF
cdr3_nt: TGTGCCAGCACAAGAATTAGCTCCTACGAGCAGTACTTC

d_call: NA
j_call: TRBJ2-1
clone_size: NA
v_call: TRBV5-4
cdr3_aa: CASSLKKGLGGDEQFF
cdr3_nt: TGTGCCAGCAGCTTGAAAAAGGGACTAGGGGGCGATGAGCAGTTCTTC

d_call: TRBD1
j_call: TRBJ2-1
clone_size: NA
v_call: TRBV19
cdr3_aa: CANPPGQGINEQFF
cdr3_nt: TGTGCCAATCCTCCGGGACAGGGTATCAATGAGCAGTTCTTC

d_call: NA
j_call: TRBJ2-2
clone_size: NA
v_call: TRBV6-2/TRBV6-3
cdr3_aa: CASSYSGASGELFF
cdr3_nt: TGTGCCAGCAGTTACTCGGGCGCGAGCGGGGAGCTGTTTTTT

d_call: TRBD1
j_call: TRBJ1-4
clone_size: NA
v_call: TRBV19
cdr3_aa: CASSGSSGTDEKLFF
cdr3_nt: TGTGCCAGTAGTGGCTCCTCCGGGACAGACGAAAAACTGTTTTTT

d_call: NA
j_call: TRBJ2-3
clone_size: NA
v_call: TRBV12-3/TRBV12-4
cdr3_aa: CASSSTWGVPQYF
cdr3_nt: TGTGCCAGCAGTTCGACATGGGGGGTCCCGCAGTATTTT

d_call: NA
j_call: TRBJ2-5
clone_size: few
v_call: TRBV7-9
cdr3_aa: CASSRRAGIQETQYF
cdr3_nt: TGTGCCAGCAGCCGGCGGGCAGGCATTCAAGAGACCCAGTACTTC

d_call: TRBD2
j_call: TRBJ2-5
clone_size: NA
v_call: TRBV11-1
cdr3_aa: CASSLGLAMGETQYF
cdr3_nt: TGTGCCAGCAGCTTAGGACTAGCGATGGGAGAGACCCAGTACTTC

d_call: TRBD1
j_call: TRBJ2-7
clone_size: NA
v_call: TRBV5-1
cdr3_aa: CASSSQGVRSVKYF
cdr3_nt: TGCGCCAGCAGCTCGCAGGGGGTCAGGAGTGTCAAGTACTTC